The next 14 T cell receptor beta chains were all read from a single sample in a study of OX40 agonist ivuxolimab in advanced cancers. Clones were sequenced by immunoSEQ multiplex PCR, and TCRdb holds only the in-frame ones, with some missing. Of approximately 47,000 clones listed, 92% are singletons. Source: CD4+ or CD8+ T cells sorted from blood, taken in a trial of the OX40 agonist ivuxolimab. The receptors derive from an adult with an advanced solid tumor such as melanoma, head and neck, liver or kidney cancer.

The CDR3 DNA reads as TGTGCCAGTAGTATCCGCGGCGAGGGAGGAACCGGGGAGCTGTTTTTT. Residues: CASSIRGEGGTGELFF. The chain links TRBV19 to TRBJ2-2, with D tentatively TRBD2 (6 bases). Germline loops: CDR1 LNHDA, CDR2 SQIVND (reference sequence). The V gene lost 3 bases and the J gene lost 5 bases, with 16 bases spanning the gap. The CDR3 has 16 residues.

The CDR3 DNA reads as TGTGCCAGCGGGGACAGGGATGATTCACCCCTCCACTTT. The encoded protein is CASGDRDDSPLHF. The chain combines TRBV27 with TRBJ1-6, with TRBD1 matching 9 bases. Germline CDR1 is MNHEY and CDR2 is SMNVEV (reference sequence). The CDR3 spans 13 residues. V gave up 8 bases and J gave up 8 bases; unmatched junction bases: 4.

J is TRBJ1-1 and V is TRBV28, with D perhaps TRBD1 (6 bases). The CDR3 consists of 15 residues. The V and J ends lost 4 bases and 3 bases respectively, with 15 bases between them. Germline loops: CDR1 MDHEN, CDR2 SYDVKM. This chain's CDR3 is CASSWELGGHTEAFF. CDR3 nucleotide sequence: TGTGCCAGCAGTTGGGAGTTAGGGGGTCACACTGAAGCTTTCTTT. Variable domain in full (rest from reference TRBV28 and TRBJ1-1): DVKVTQSSRYLVKRTGEKVFLECVQDMDHENMFWYRQDPGLGLRLIYFSYDVKMKEKGDIPEGYSVSREKKERFSLILESASTNQTSMYLCASSWELGGHTEAFFGQGTRLTVV.

This clone was seen a single time. This chain connects TRBV6-1 to TRBJ1-1; no definite D call. Germline V CDR1 and CDR2: MNHNS, SASEGT. The CDR3 totals 12 residues. V dropped 4 bases and J dropped 11 bases, with 14 bases sitting between them. The CDR3 bases are TGTGCCAGCAGTGGGGCGGCGTCCGACGCTTTCTTT. Its translation: CASSGAASDAFF.

The chain joins TRBV4-1 to TRBJ2-7; 9 nucleotides match TRBD1. The CDR3 loop spans 16 amino acids. Germline V gives CDR1 MGHRA, CDR2 YSYEKL. Germline trimming cut 2 bases from V and 2 bases from J; bases unmatched to any gene: 7. Here the CDR3 reads CASSQYLRDRAYEQYV. Here the CDR3 DNA reads TGCGCCAGCAGCCAATACCTCCGGGACAGGGCCTACGAGCAGTACGTC.

The chain joins TRBV5-1 to TRBJ1-2; D remains ambiguous. Germline V gives CDR1 SGHRS, CDR2 YFSETQ. The CDR3 loop spans 13 amino acids. V dropped 0 bases and J dropped 6 bases, with 9 bases sitting between them. CDR3 region: CASSLVGFDGYTF. CDR3 coding DNA: TGCGCCAGCAGCTTGGTAGGGTTCGATGGCTACACCTTC.

V usage is TRBV4-1 and J usage is TRBJ1-2, with D maybe TRBD1 (5 bases). CDR1 and CDR2 from the germline V gene are MGHRA and YSYEKL. There are 15 residues in the CDR3. Trimming shortened V by 1 base and J by 7 bases, and 16 bases separated the two germline ends. The CDR3 DNA sequence: TGCGCCAGCAGCCAAGGCCGACAGACGCCTTCTGGCTACACCTTC. This gives the protein CASSQGRQTPSGYTF.

The CDR3 sequence is CASSTGSQETQYF. The CDR3 DNA is TGTGCCAGCAGTACCGGGAGCCAAGAGACCCAGTACTTC. V is TRBV13 and J is TRBJ2-5, with D tentatively TRBD2 (6 bases). The ends were cut back, 6 bases at V and 1 base at J, with 9 bases in the middle. There are 13 residues in the CDR3. The V gene's germline CDR1 is PRHDT and CDR2 FYEKMQ (reference sequence).

DNA for the CDR3: TGTGCCAGCAGCTCCAAGACTAGCGGGGTGTATGAGCAGTTCTTC. This translates into CASSSKTSGVYEQFF. This sequence joins TRBV13 and TRBJ2-1; TRBD2 aligns across 11 bases. V lost 4 bases and J lost 8; bases outside the gene matches: 7. This CDR3 is 15 amino acids long. From germline, CDR1 is PRHDT and CDR2 FYEKMQ (reference sequence).

V usage is TRBV7-8 and J usage is TRBJ2-5; D ambiguous. V dropped 3 bases and J dropped 3 bases, with 11 bases sitting between them. This CDR3 comprises 14 residues. Germline V CDR1 and CDR2: SGHVS, FQNEAQ. The CDR3 loop is CASSFLRSEETQYF. The CDR3 DNA reads as TGTGCCAGCAGCTTTCTCAGATCCGAAGAGACCCAGTACTTC.

The chain employs TRBV30 and TRBJ2-5; a possible D gene is TRBD2 (6 bases). The germline V and J ends were trimmed by 0 bases and 5 bases, with 10 bases remaining between them. The CDR3 loop spans 13 amino acids. Per germline, CDR1 GTSNPN and CDR2 SVGIG (reference sequence). This chain's CDR3 is CAWSVWLAETQYF. DNA for the CDR3: TGTGCCTGGAGTGTATGGCTAGCGGAGACCCAGTACTTC. The whole variable domain, remainder taken from reference TRBV30 and TRBJ2-5, is SQTIHQWPATLVQPVGSPLSLECTVEGTSNPNLYWYRQAAGRGLQLLFYSVGIGQISSEVPQNLSASRPQDRQFILSSKKLLLSDSGFYLCAWSVWLAETQYFGPGTRLLVL.

The chain joins TRBV27 to TRBJ2-3; TRBD2 matches 11 bases. V trimming: 7 bases; J trimming: 14 bases; junction bases outside the gene matches: 8. Germline V CDR1 and CDR2: MNHEY, SMNVEV (reference sequence). The CDR3 consists of 12 residues. DNA for the CDR3: TGTGCCAGCATTTCTCTAGCGGGGGGTTTGTATTTT. This gives the protein CASISLAGGLYF.

This chain connects TRBV13 to TRBJ1-1, with TRBD1 matching over 12 bases. Germline values: CDR1 PRHDT, CDR2 FYEKMQ (reference sequence). This CDR3 contains 16 residues. V was clipped by 4 bases and J by 4 bases; unmatched bases: 7. CDR3 sequence (DNA): TGTGCCAGCAGCTCCGGGACAGGGGGCATGGGCACTGAAGCTTTCTTT. It codes for CASSSGTGGMGTEAFF.

This rearrangement joins TRBV6-5 to TRBJ1-2, with D hard to call. Germline V gene sequence: CDR1 MNHEY, CDR2 SVGAGI. Between the trimmed V and J ends, which lost 6 bases and 2 bases, there was a span of 10 bases. CDR3 size: 13 residues. The CDR3: CASRGILNYGYTF. The DNA of the CDR3 is TGTGCCAGCAGGGGCATATTAAACTATGGCTACACCTTC.